This TCR beta chain was captured by sequencing in a study of blood T cell repertoires in COVID-19. The wider study: Both acute and convalescent COVID-19 samples were obtained from the United States, Italy and Spain. Sources were T cells, B-cell-depleted T cells, or PBMCs; the material itself was cDNA or gDNA.

V was pared by 1 base and J by 9 bases, with 9 bases of the junction left unmatched. The germline CDR1 and CDR2 sequences are KGHSH and LQKENI. There are 15 residues in the CDR3. In the original workflow: Reference gene primers were amplified, and this amplification served to estimate nucleated cell counts. The protocol was immunoSEQ multiplex PCR, while the TCRdb copy is restricted to in-frame clones and leaves out a portion. V, J and clone size are those of that table, while D and trimming were read from the DNA. The data hold around 160,000 clones, with approximately 81% observed a single time. V and J are TRBV18 and TRBJ2-4; the match to TRBD1 covers 7 bases. Sequenced input: peripheral blood. This clonotype was obtained from a human donor in a cohort sampled during active COVID-19. CDR3 in DNA: TGTGCCAGCTCACCACAGGGGGCCCCATCATCCATTCAGTACTTC. It encodes CASSPQGAPSSIQYF.